The next 6 T cell receptor beta chains were all read from a single sample in a study of CD8 T cell repertoires and HIV-1 epitope variants. Assay: immunoSEQ multiplex PCR; the TCRdb copy retains only in-frame clones and omits some. The sample includes over 90,000 clones, 60% to 80% seen only once; the top ten take about 26%. Sequencing was carried out using uncultured baseline CD8+ T cells from peripheral blood mononuclear cells (PBMCs). The receptors were sampled from a male donor with HIV.

The genes are TRBV19 and TRBJ2-7; 8 bases fit TRBD1. This CDR3 comprises 14 residues. Germline V gene lookup returns CDR1 LNHDA and CDR2 SQIVND (reference sequence). After removal of 9 bases from V and 7 bases from J, the junction contained 14 bases not matched to a gene. The CDR3 loop reads CASAPGTGPGEQYF. The CDR3 region has the DNA TGTGCCAGCGCCCCCGGGACAGGCCCAGGAGAGCAGTACTTC.

The chain recombines TRBV7-9 with TRBJ2-3; TRBD2 is a possible D gene (5 bases). CDR1 and CDR2 from the germline V gene are SEHNR and FQNEAQ (reference sequence). V lost 3 bases to trimming and J lost 4 bases, with 11 bases between them. The CDR3 sequence is 14 residues long. CDR3 DNA: TGTGCCAGCAGCTTCCAGGACTGGGCAGATACGCAGTATTTT. Protein sequence: CASSFQDWADTQYF.

This chain connects TRBV7-6 to TRBJ2-3; D is unclear. The CDR3 spans 14 residues. CDR1 is SGHVS and CDR2 is FNYEAQ in the germline V gene. V lost 4 bases and J 1 base, leaving 9 bases between the germline ends. The CDR3 DNA reads TGTGCCAGCAGCTCCGCTACTGGCACAGATACGCAGTATTTT. Translation gives CASSSATGTDTQYF.

The rearrangement joins TRBV28 to TRBJ2-7, with D unresolved. Trimming pared 3 bases from V and 0 bases from J, leaving 15 bases between. Germline V gene lookup returns CDR1 MDHEN and CDR2 SYDVKM. The CDR3 has 16 amino acids. For the CDR3, the DNA is TGTGCCAGCAGTTTGGCTGAAAGAACGGACTCCTACGAGCAGTACTTC. This sequence encodes CASSLAERTDSYEQYF.

This clone occurred a few times. This chain joins TRBV4-2 and TRBJ2-1; 12 positions match TRBD2. V trimming: 6 bases; J trimming: 8 bases; junction bases outside the gene matches: 8. The CDR3 loop spans 15 amino acids. Germline loops: CDR1 LGHNA, CDR2 YNFKEQ. The CDR3 loop is CASSRTSGNSDEQFF. CDR3 DNA: TGTGCCAGCAGTCGGACTAGCGGGAATTCTGATGAGCAGTTCTTC.

This chain connects TRBV15 to TRBJ1-4; 8 bases line up with TRBD1. The CDR3 totals 14 residues. V lost 6 bases to trimming and J lost 3 bases; unmatched junction nucleotides: 3. Germline assignment: CDR1 LNHNV and CDR2 YYDKDF (reference sequence). CDR3: CATSPGQANEKLFF. In nucleotides, the CDR3 is TGTGCCACCAGTCCGGGACAGGCTAATGAAAAACTGTTTTTT.